A selection of T cell receptor beta chains follows, all from one sample in a study of post-analysis software for immune sequencing data. MiXCR, run by TCRdb on the PCR reads, gives a single entry per CDR3 protein. The data contain hundreds of thousands of distinct CDR3 sequences, less than 45% of them singletons. The sequenced sample was blood. All receptors come from a girl aged 10 to 17 with multiple sclerosis. CDR3s include the opening cysteine and the closing phenylalanine or tryptophan. A D gene is named only where the DNA matches it firmly. Clone size is given for some rows only: seen once, a few or many times, or a class if the clone is expanded.

size	V	D	J	DNA	CDR3
NA	TRBV4-1	NA	TRBJ2-1	TGCGCCAGCAGCCAGGAACTAGGTCAACAGTTCTTC	CASSQELGQQFF
NA	TRBV6-6	TRBD1	TRBJ2-7	TGTGCCAGCAGTTCACCGGGACAGGGGACAACCGGCGAGCAGTACTTC	CASSSPGQGTTGEQYF
NA	TRBV7-2	NA	TRBJ2-1	TGTGCCAGCAGCTTAAGGGTTCATGAGCAGTTCTTC	CASSLRVHEQFF
NA	TRBV29-1	NA	TRBJ1-4	TGCAGCGCCAAGGACGGCCTTGAGGAAAAACTGTTTTTT	CSAKDGLEEKLFF
few	TRBV5-5	TRBD2	TRBJ2-7	TGTGCCAGCAGCTTTGCGGGAGGAGCGTCTGAGCAGTACTTC	CASSFAGGASEQYF
NA	TRBV5-1	NA	TRBJ2-3	TGCGCCAGCAGCTTGGATTTAGGGCCCCTCACAGATACGCAGTATTTT	CASSLDLGPLTDTQYF
few	TRBV4-3	NA	TRBJ1-5	TGCGCCAGCAGTCTCACTCAAAATAGCAATCAGCCCCAGCATTTT	CASSLTQNSNQPQHF
few	TRBV15	NA	TRBJ1-5	TGTGCCACCAGCAGAGATACTAGCAATCAGCCCCAGCATTTT	CATSRDTSNQPQHF
NA	TRBV7-2	TRBD2	TRBJ2-7	TGTGCCAGCAGCTTAGCGGGAGGGACTAGCGGGAGGTACTTCTACGAGCAGTACTTC	CASSLAGGTSGRYFYEQYF
NA	TRBV28	NA	TRBJ2-7	TGTGCCAGCACCTCCTACGGGACTTACTACAAGCAGTACTTC	CASTSYGTYYKQYF
NA	TRBV7-9	NA	TRBJ2-7	TGTGCCAGCAGCCCATGGGATGGGGGTATGGCTTTCGAGCAGTACTTC	CASSPWDGGMAFEQYF
NA	TRBV27	NA	TRBJ2-3	TGTGCCAGCAGGTTAGAGAAATTCACAGATACGCAGTATTTT	CASRLEKFTDTQYF
NA	TRBV6-5	TRBD1	TRBJ1-2	TGTGCCAGCAGTTACTCGGGGGGCAGGGGGTCTGGCTACACCTTC	CASSYSGGRGSGYTF
few	TRBV5-7	TRBD2	TRBJ2-5	TGTGCCAGCAGCTTCGGCGGCCTAGCGGGAGGGCCAGGCACCCAGTACTTC	CASSFGGLAGGPGTQYF
few	TRBV27	NA	TRBJ2-3	TGTGCCAGCAAGGCGACGGCTACAGATACGCAGTATTTT	CASKATATDTQYF
once	TRBV20-1	TRBD2	TRBJ2-4	TGCAGTGCTCAGACTAGCGGGAGGGCCGGCAAAAACATTCAGTACTTC	CSAQTSGRAGKNIQYF
NA	TRBV27	TRBD1	TRBJ2-5	TGTGCCAGCGGACAGGGGGCGAGAGTGGAAGCCCAGTACTTC	CASGQGARVEAQYF
few	TRBV28	TRBD1	TRBJ2-3	TGTGCCAGCAGTTTAGAAGGGGGCGCAGATACGCAGTATTTT	CASSLEGGADTQYF
NA	TRBV29-1	NA	TRBJ2-7	TGCAGCGTTGGAGAGTACAGCTACGAGCAGTACTTC	CSVGEYSYEQYF
NA	TRBV6-5	NA	TRBJ2-1	TGTGCCAGCAGTTACCTAAAAGGCTACAATGAGCAGTTCTTC	CASSYLKGYNEQFF
few	TRBV5-1	TRBD1	TRBJ2-1	TGCGCCAGCACCGAGGGGGACAGTGACTACAATGAGCAGTTCTTC	CASTEGDSDYNEQFF
few	TRBV12-3/TRBV12-4	NA	TRBJ2-5	TGTGCCAGCAGGCAACAAGAGACCCAGTACTTC	CASRQQETQYF
NA	TRBV5-4	NA	TRBJ1-1	TGTGCCAGCAGGACAAACAGGGAGAACACTGAAGCTTTCTTT	CASRTNRENTEAFF
few	TRBV4-3	TRBD1	TRBJ2-7	TGCGCCAGCAGCCAAGTGGGGCCGGGACAGGGGGCTTACGAGCAGTACTTC	CASSQVGPGQGAYEQYF
many	TRBV5-6	TRBD2	TRBJ2-1	TGTGCCAGCAGCTTGGGGTGGGGGACTAGCTCCTACAATGAGCAGTTCTTC	CASSLGWGTSSYNEQFF
few	TRBV20-1	TRBD1	TRBJ2-3	TGCAGTGCTGGGGACAGGTCCACAGATACGCAGTATTTT	CSAGDRSTDTQYF
many	TRBV5-1	NA	TRBJ1-1	TGCGCCAGCAGCTCCGCGGGGGGGTACACTGAAGCTTTCTTT	CASSSAGGYTEAFF
NA	TRBV12-3/TRBV12-4	NA	TRBJ1-5	TGTGCCAGCGGCAGGGGTAGCAATCAGCCCCAGCATTTT	CASGRGSNQPQHF
few	TRBV28	TRBD1	TRBJ2-6	TGTGCCAGCCGCCAAAGACAGGGTACTTCTGGGGCCAACGTCCTGACTTTC	CASRQRQGTSGANVLTF
NA	TRBV28	TRBD1	TRBJ1-2	TGTGCCAGCAGCCTGATCGGGACAGGGAATGGCTACACCTTC	CASSLIGTGNGYTF
few	TRBV4-2	TRBD1	TRBJ1-2	TGTGCCAGCAGCCAAGACCAGACAGGGGATGGCTACACCTTC	CASSQDQTGDGYTF
NA	TRBV28	NA	TRBJ2-7	TGTGCCACCGAAACAGCGGGCATAACCTACGAGCAGTACTTC	CATETAGITYEQYF
NA	TRBV10-3	TRBD1	TRBJ2-7	TGTGCCAACGGTAAAACAGGGGGCTCCTACGAGCAGTACTTC	CANGKTGGSYEQYF
NA	TRBV4-1	TRBD1	TRBJ2-3	TGCGCCAGCAGCCATGTGGGACAGGGCACAGATACGCAGTATTTT	CASSHVGQGTDTQYF
NA	TRBV29-1	NA	TRBJ2-1	TGCAGCGTTGGTCGGGCTAGTCCATACAATGAGCAGTTCTTC	CSVGRASPYNEQFF
NA	TRBV15	TRBD1	TRBJ2-7	TGTGCCACCAGCAAGGACAGGGCCGACTCCTACGAGCAGTACTTC	CATSKDRADSYEQYF
NA	TRBV12-3/TRBV12-4	NA	TRBJ1-1	TGTGCCAGCAGTTTATCGGGGGGAAAGGCTGAAGCTTTCTTT	CASSLSGGKAEAFF
few	TRBV29-1	NA	TRBJ1-1	TGCAGCGCCGGAAAAGAGACAGGAATGAACACTGAAGCTTTCTTT	CSAGKETGMNTEAFF
few	TRBV12-3/TRBV12-4	TRBD2	TRBJ2-1	TGTGCCAGCAGTTTAGCGGGAGGGGACAATGAGCAGTTCTTC	CASSLAGGDNEQFF
NA	TRBV29-1	NA	TRBJ2-5	TGCAGCGTCAGAACAGGGGGCTCAGCGGGGGAGCAGTACTTC	CSVRTGGSAGEQYF
few	TRBV29-1	TRBD1	TRBJ2-1	TGCAGCGTGGGGAAGACAGGGGGCTCCTACAATGAGCAGTTCTTC	CSVGKTGGSYNEQFF
NA	TRBV28	NA	TRBJ2-7	TGTGCCAGCACCTCACGGGAGAGCTCCTACGAGCAGTACTTC	CASTSRESSYEQYF
NA	TRBV4-1	NA	TRBJ2-5	TGCGCCAGCAGCCAACTAGGGACATTTCAAGAGACCCAGTACTTC	CASSQLGTFQETQYF
many	TRBV28	NA	TRBJ2-7	TGTGCCAGCAGTCAATACGAGCAGTACTTC	CASSQYEQYF
NA	TRBV29-1	NA	TRBJ2-5	TGCAGCACGTCAGACGACAGAGCTAAGCAGTACTTC	CSTSDDRAKQYF
NA	TRBV12-3/TRBV12-4	TRBD2	TRBJ2-1	TGTGCCAGCAGTCAGACTAGCGGGAGCCCGGCTGAGCAGTTCTTC	CASSQTSGSPAEQFF
NA	TRBV7-9	NA	TRBJ2-5	TGTGCCAGCAGCTATAGGGCCGGGACAACACAAGAGACCCAGTACTTC	CASSYRAGTTQETQYF
once	TRBV20-1	NA	TRBJ2-7	TGCAGTGGGCGTCGTACACGATCCTACGAGCAGTACTTC	CSGRRTRSYEQYF
few	TRBV29-1	TRBD2	TRBJ2-1	TGCAGCGTCAGCGGGACCTTCGGGGGGGATGAGCAGTTCTTC	CSVSGTFGGDEQFF
NA	TRBV28	NA	TRBJ2-1	TGTGCCAGCACCCTCCCACGGGGGCCGTTGAATGAGCAGTTCTTC	CASTLPRGPLNEQFF
few	TRBV7-2	NA	TRBJ2-5	TGTGCCAGCAGCCGACATGGGCAGAGGTCCCAAGAGACCCAGTACTTC	CASSRHGQRSQETQYF
NA	TRBV7-2	TRBD2	TRBJ2-5	TGTGCCAGCAGCTCAGGGAGACTAGCGGGACAGGAGACCCAGTACTTC	CASSSGRLAGQETQYF
few	TRBV7-9	TRBD2	TRBJ2-1	TGTGCCAGCAGCTTCGGGGGACTAGCGGGTCCTCGAACCTACAATGAGCAGTTCTTC	CASSFGGLAGPRTYNEQFF
many	TRBV4-1	NA	TRBJ2-5	TGCGCCAGCAGCCTTGGGGGGCAACAAGAGACCCAGTACTTC	CASSLGGQQETQYF
NA	TRBV4-1	TRBD1	TRBJ2-1	TGCGCCAGCAGCCAAAGGGGACAGGGCTACAATGAGCAGTTCTTC	CASSQRGQGYNEQFF